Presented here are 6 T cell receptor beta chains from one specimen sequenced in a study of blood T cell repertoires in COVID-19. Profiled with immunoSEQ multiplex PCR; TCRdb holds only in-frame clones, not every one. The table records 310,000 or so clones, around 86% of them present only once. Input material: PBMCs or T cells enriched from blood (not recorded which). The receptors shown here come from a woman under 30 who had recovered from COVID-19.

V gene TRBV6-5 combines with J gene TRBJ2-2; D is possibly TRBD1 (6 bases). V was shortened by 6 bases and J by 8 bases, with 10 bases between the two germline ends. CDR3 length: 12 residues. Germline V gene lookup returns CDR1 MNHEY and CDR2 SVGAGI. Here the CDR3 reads CASRRGIGELFF. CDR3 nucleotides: TGTGCCAGCAGGAGGGGGATTGGGGAGCTGTTTTTT.

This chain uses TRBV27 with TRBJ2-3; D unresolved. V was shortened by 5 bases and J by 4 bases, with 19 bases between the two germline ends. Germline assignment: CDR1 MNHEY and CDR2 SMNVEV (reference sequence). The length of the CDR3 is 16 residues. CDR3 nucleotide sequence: TGTGCCAGCAGTCACACCCCAAGGTCAGGCGCAGATACGCAGTATTTT. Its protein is CASSHTPRSGADTQYF.

CDR3 DNA: TGTGCCAGCACGGCGGGGGTGACGGCAGATACGCAGTATTTT. The encoded protein is CASTAGVTADTQYF. The chain uses TRBV6-5 and TRBJ2-3, with 7 bases lining up with TRBD2. The CDR3 is made up of 14 amino acids. The J segment lost 4 bases and the V segment lost 7 bases, leaving 8 bases of the junction unmatched. CDR1 is MNHEY and CDR2 is SVGAGI in the germline V gene.

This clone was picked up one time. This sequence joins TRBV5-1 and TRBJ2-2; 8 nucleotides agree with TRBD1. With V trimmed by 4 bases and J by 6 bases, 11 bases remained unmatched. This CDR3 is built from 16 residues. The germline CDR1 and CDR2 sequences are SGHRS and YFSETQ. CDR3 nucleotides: TGCGCCAGCAGCAAGCCGACAGGGGACGTCGCCGGGGAGCTGTTTTTT. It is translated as CASSKPTGDVAGELFF.

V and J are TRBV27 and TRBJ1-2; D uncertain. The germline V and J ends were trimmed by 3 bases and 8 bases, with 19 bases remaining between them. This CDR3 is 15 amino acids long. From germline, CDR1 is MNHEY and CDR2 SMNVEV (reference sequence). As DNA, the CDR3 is TGTGCCAGCAGTTTTGGGGTTGGCCCAACGGGGGGCTACACCTTC. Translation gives CASSFGVGPTGGYTF.

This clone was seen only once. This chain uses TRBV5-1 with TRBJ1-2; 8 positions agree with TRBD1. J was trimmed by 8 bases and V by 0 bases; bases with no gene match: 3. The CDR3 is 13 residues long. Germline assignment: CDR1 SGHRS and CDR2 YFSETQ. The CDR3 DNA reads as TGCGCCAGCAGCTTGGAACAGGGGGGAGGCTACACCTTC. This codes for CASSLEQGGGYTF.